The 23 T cell receptor beta chains below were found in one sample sequenced in a study of metastatic and nonmetastatic thyroid tumors. Using MiXCR, TCRdb re-called clones from the PCR reads. The data show about 16,000 clones, under 15% seen once. Before thyroid surgery, none of the patients had received any treatment. Sequencing was carried out using tumor tissue. These receptors were taken from a female donor with papillary thyroid cancer or a benign thyroid nodule (not recorded which). Some clones in this sample may be carry-over from other donors' samples.

At least ten counts were recorded for this clone. This sequence may be a read error, since a much larger clone differs from it by one base. This chain uses TRBV4-2 with TRBJ2-3, with 10 bases that match TRBD2. This CDR3 is 18 amino acids long. The J segment lost 0 bases and the V segment lost 0 bases, leaving 6 bases of the junction unmatched. Per germline, CDR1 LGHNA and CDR2 YNFKEQ. The CDR3 DNA follows: TGTGCCAGCAGCCAAGATAGCGGGAGGTCGATGAGCACAGATACGCAGTATTTT. It is translated as CASSQDSGRSMSTDTQYF.

This clone was recorded many times. This may stem from a read error, because a much larger clone lies one nucleotide away. The sample holds other DNA sequences that translate to the same CDR3. The chain joins TRBV5-5 to TRBJ2-3; D is unclear. V dropped 2 bases and J dropped 6 bases, with 4 bases sitting between them. In germline, CDR1 is SGHKS, CDR2 YYEKEE (reference sequence). The CDR3 length is 11 residues. The CDR3 sequence: CASSLRDTQYF. Written as DNA, the CDR3 is TGTGCCAGCAGCTTAAGGGATACGCAGTATTTT.

The rearrangement uses TRBV28 and TRBJ1-3, with a possible D match to TRBD1 (5 bases). CDR3 size: 14 residues. The V and J ends lost 2 bases and 4 bases respectively, with 9 bases between them. CDR1 and CDR2 from the germline V gene are MDHEN and SYDVKM. The CDR3 is CASSLGGTGNTIYF. The CDR3 bases are TGTGCCAGCAGTTTAGGGGGGACCGGAAACACCATATATTTT.

This clone was picked up many times. J is TRBJ2-1 and V is TRBV25-1; maybe TRBD2 (5 bases). The CDR3 runs to 16 residues. Germline lookup yields CDR1 MGHDK and CDR2 SYGVNS. V was pared by 8 bases and J by 0 bases, with 17 bases between. The CDR3 reads CASGSMAGSSYNEQFF. CDR3 sequence (DNA): TGTGCCAGCGGGAGCATGGCGGGTAGCTCCTACAATGAGCAGTTCTTC. The full variable domain, its missing parts supplied by reference TRBV25-1 and TRBJ2-1, is EADIYQTPRYLVIGTGKKITLECSQTMGHDKMYWYQQDPGMELHLIHYSYGVNSTEKGDLSSESTVSRIRTEHFPLTLESARPSHTSQYLCASGSMAGSSYNEQFFGPGTRLTVL.

The sample holds many counts of this clone. The rearrangement uses TRBV9 and TRBJ1-3; TRBD1 aligns across 7 bases. With V trimmed by 3 bases and J by 2 bases, 5 bases remained unmatched. CDR3 length equals 15 residues. The germline CDR1 and CDR2 sequences are SGDLS and YYNGEE. The CDR3 sequence is CASSEGASPGNTIYF. The CDR3 DNA reads as TGTGCCAGCAGCGAGGGGGCCTCCCCTGGAAACACCATATATTTT.

Ten or more counts support this clone. This chain uses TRBV7-2 with TRBJ2-2; 8 bases align to TRBD2. V shed 2 bases and J 5 bases; nucleotides not matched to a gene: 13. CDR3 length: 18 amino acids. CDR1 is SGHTA and CDR2 is FQGNSA in the germline V gene. Here the CDR3 reads CASSLRATRLAGTGELFF. In DNA form, the CDR3 reads TGTGCCAGCAGCTTAAGGGCGACTAGGTTAGCGGGGACCGGGGAGCTGTTTTTT.

The sample holds many counts of this clone. The rearrangement uses TRBV11-2 and TRBJ1-1; D is undetermined. This CDR3 is built from 13 residues. V dropped 3 bases and J dropped 4 bases, with 9 bases sitting between them. Germline CDR1 is SGHAT and CDR2 is FQNNGV. The CDR3 spells CASSFGRSTEAFF. DNA for the CDR3: TGTGCCAGCAGCTTCGGCCGGAGCACTGAAGCTTTCTTT.

The chain recombines TRBV20-1 with TRBJ2-1; 16 bases agree with TRBD2. This CDR3 region has 17 residues. From germline, CDR1 is DFQATT and CDR2 SNEGSKA (reference sequence). With V trimmed by 0 bases and J by 9 bases, 8 bases remained unmatched. CDR3 loop: CSARDTGTSGREGEQFF. In DNA form, the CDR3 reads TGCAGTGCTAGAGACACCGGGACTAGCGGGAGGGAGGGTGAGCAGTTCTTC.

The rearrangement links TRBV6-1 to TRBJ1-4; tentatively, D is TRBD1 (6 bases). Germline V gene lookup returns CDR1 MNHNS and CDR2 SASEGT. Trimming shortened V by 2 bases and J by 7 bases, and 14 bases separated the two germline ends. The CDR3 sequence is 15 residues long. Here the CDR3 DNA reads TGTGCCAGCAGTGAAATGGGGGGGCGCGGTGAAAAACTGTTTTTT. The encoded protein is CASSEMGGRGEKLFF.

This clone appeared a few times. This rearrangement joins TRBV6-4 to TRBJ2-2; D is possibly TRBD1 (6 bases). Trimming stripped 6 bases from V and 6 bases from J, with 14 bases between. The CDR3 has 14 residues. In germline, CDR1 is MRHNA, CDR2 SNTAGT. In DNA, the CDR3 is TGTGCCAGCAGCAGACAGGCCGAAGCCGGGGAGCTGTTTTTT. Protein: CASSRQAEAGELFF.

The table lists this clone with many counts. The chain couples TRBV18 to TRBJ2-3; possibly TRBD2 for D (7 bases). Germline CDR1 is KGHSH and CDR2 is LQKENI. CDR3 length: 15 amino acids. V was trimmed by 5 bases and J by 3 bases, leaving 15 bases between them. In DNA form, the CDR3 reads TGTGCCAGCTCAGTTCTACAGGGAGGGACAGATACGCAGTATTTT. Protein sequence: CASSVLQGGTDTQYF.

At least ten counts were recorded for this clone. V usage is TRBV4-1 and J usage is TRBJ2-5, with 14 bases lining up with TRBD2. J lost 4 bases, V lost 1 base, and 2 bases had no gene match. Germline lookup yields CDR1 MGHRA and CDR2 YSYEKL. The CDR3 has 16 amino acids. In DNA, the CDR3 is TGCGCCAGCAGCCAAGCGGGACTAGCGGGAGTAGAGACCCAGTACTTC. Protein: CASSQAGLAGVETQYF.

This clone was observed many times. The CDR3 reads CASTTALRGAYNEQFF. The CDR3 region has the DNA TGTGCCAGCACCACCGCATTGCGGGGGGCTTACAATGAGCAGTTCTTC. The chain couples TRBV4-2 to TRBJ2-1, with 8 bases identical to TRBD2. V shed 7 bases and J 4 bases; nucleotides not matched to a gene: 12. The CDR3 contains 16 residues. CDR1 is LGHNA, CDR2 YNFKEQ, per germline.

This clone has at least ten counts. This chain uses TRBV7-2 with TRBJ2-2, with a tentative D call TRBD2 (5 bases). The germline CDR1 and CDR2 sequences are SGHTA and FQGNSA. V lost 0 bases to trimming and J lost 7 bases, with 12 bases between them. The CDR3 covers 15 residues. In nucleotides, the CDR3 is TGTGCCAGCAGCTTAGCGCTAGGGAGCATCGGGGAGCTGTTTTTT. It is translated as CASSLALGSIGELFF.

This clone was counted many times. V usage is TRBV19 and J usage is TRBJ2-1; 8 bases line up with TRBD2. The CDR3 sequence is 14 residues long. The V gene end was trimmed by 7 bases and the J gene end by 5 bases; junction bases not matched to a gene: 7. Germline lookup yields CDR1 LNHDA and CDR2 SQIVND (reference sequence). CDR3 sequence: CASTKLAENNEQFF. The CDR3 DNA follows: TGTGCCAGTACCAAACTAGCGGAGAACAATGAGCAGTTCTTC.

The chain has TRBV5-6 and TRBJ2-7; 7 positions match TRBD1. This CDR3 contains 15 residues. The ends lost 1 base at V and 2 bases at J; junction bases unmatched: 6. Germline V gene lookup returns CDR1 SGHDT and CDR2 YYEEEE. The CDR3 loop reads CASSLLSGGPYEQYF. The CDR3 region has the DNA TGTGCCAGCAGCTTGTTGTCAGGGGGTCCCTACGAGCAGTACTTC.

The sample holds many counts of this clone. The chain has TRBV5-6 and TRBJ2-5; 11 positions agree with TRBD1. V lost 3 bases, J lost 0 bases, and 4 bases stayed unmatched. Germline loops: CDR1 SGHDT, CDR2 YYEEEE. CDR3 size: 16 residues. For the CDR3, the DNA is TGTGCCAGCAGCTGGGGGGACAGGGGGTACCAAGAGACCCAGTACTTC. Its protein product is CASSWGDRGYQETQYF.

In its sample, this clone was seen many times. The CDR3 DNA is TGTGCCAGCAAGACATATAGCAATCAGCCCCAGCATTTT. Translating it yields CASKTYSNQPQHF. The chain carries TRBV2 and TRBJ1-5, with no clear D. Germline V CDR1 and CDR2: SNHLY, FYNNEI. V was cut by 7 bases and J by 0 bases, with 7 bases left in between. The CDR3 extends over 13 amino acids.

This clone occurred many times. The rearrangement uses TRBV12-5 and TRBJ2-2, with D perhaps assigned TRBD1 or TRBD2 (5 bases each). Trimming took off 2 bases at V and 6 bases at J, with 10 bases between the two ends. This CDR3 region has 14 residues. Germline CDR1 LGHNT, CDR2 FRNRAP. The CDR3 region is CASGLFRGPGELFF. In DNA, the CDR3 is TGTGCTAGTGGTTTGTTTCGGGGCCCCGGGGAGCTGTTTTTT.

This clone was counted at least ten times. The CDR3 region is CASSPGQAKNSPLHF. Written as DNA, the CDR3 is TGTGCCAGCAGTCCAGGACAGGCAAAGAATTCACCCCTCCACTTT. This sequence joins TRBV6-1 and TRBJ1-6; 7 bases are shared with TRBD1. V shed 5 bases, J shed 7 bases, and the junction held 8 bases outside the gene matches. CDR3 size: 15 residues. The V gene's germline CDR1 is MNHNS and CDR2 SASEGT.

In the case of this clone: This may come from a read error, since a much larger clone is one base off. V usage is TRBV27 and J usage is TRBJ2-5, with 7 bases fitting TRBD2. The CDR3 has 16 residues. With 6 bases clipped from V and 5 bases from J, the junction kept 15 bases outside the gene matches. Germline lookup yields CDR1 MNHEY and CDR2 SMNVEV (reference sequence). The CDR3 DNA follows: TGTGCCAGCAGGAGGGTCGGGGGGACCCCCCGGGAGACCCAGTACTTC. Protein product: CASRRVGGTPRETQYF.

This clone was seen only once. J is TRBJ2-1 and V is TRBV7-3; 8 positions match TRBD2. This CDR3 has 14 amino acids. CDR1 and CDR2 (germline): SGHTA, FQGTGA. V shed 1 base and J 10 bases; nucleotides not matched to a gene: 6. The CDR3 DNA reads TGTGCCAGCAGCTTAATAGGGACTAGAGGCGAGCAGTTCTTC. It codes for CASSLIGTRGEQFF.

In this sample, this clone turned up a few times. This CDR3 reads CASSLYDRPNQPQHF. Here the CDR3 DNA reads TGTGCCAGCAGTTTATACGACAGACCAAATCAGCCCCAGCATTTT. The chain uses TRBV28 and TRBJ1-5; a possible D gene is TRBD1 (5 bases). V dropped 1 base and J dropped 4 bases, with 11 bases sitting between them. The germline CDR1 and CDR2 sequences are MDHEN and SYDVKM. The CDR3 covers 15 residues.